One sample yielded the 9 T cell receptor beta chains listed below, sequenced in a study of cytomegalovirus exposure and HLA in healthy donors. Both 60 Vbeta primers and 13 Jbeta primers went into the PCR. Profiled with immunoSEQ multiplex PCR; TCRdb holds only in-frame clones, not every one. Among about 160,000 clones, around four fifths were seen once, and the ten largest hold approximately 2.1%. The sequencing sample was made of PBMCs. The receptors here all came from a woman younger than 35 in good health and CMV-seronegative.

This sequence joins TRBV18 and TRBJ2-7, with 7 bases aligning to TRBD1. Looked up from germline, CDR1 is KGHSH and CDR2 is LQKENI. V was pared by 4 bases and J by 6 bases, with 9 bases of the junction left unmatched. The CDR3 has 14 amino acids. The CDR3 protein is CASSLGQGEGEQYF. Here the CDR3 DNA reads TGTGCCAGCTCACTAGGCCAGGGGGAAGGCGAGCAGTACTTC.

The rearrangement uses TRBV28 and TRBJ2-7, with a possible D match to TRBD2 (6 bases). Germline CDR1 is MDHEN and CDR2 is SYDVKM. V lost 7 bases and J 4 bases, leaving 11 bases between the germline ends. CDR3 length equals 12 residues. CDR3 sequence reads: CASMGRYYEQYF. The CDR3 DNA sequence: TGTGCCAGCATGGGGAGGTATTACGAGCAGTACTTC.

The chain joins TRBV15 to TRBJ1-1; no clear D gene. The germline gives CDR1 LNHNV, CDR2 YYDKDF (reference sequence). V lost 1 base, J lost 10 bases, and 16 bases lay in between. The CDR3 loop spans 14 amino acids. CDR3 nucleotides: TGTGCCACCAGCAGAGGAGGGCACAGCGAGGCAGCTTTCTTT. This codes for CATSRGGHSEAAFF.

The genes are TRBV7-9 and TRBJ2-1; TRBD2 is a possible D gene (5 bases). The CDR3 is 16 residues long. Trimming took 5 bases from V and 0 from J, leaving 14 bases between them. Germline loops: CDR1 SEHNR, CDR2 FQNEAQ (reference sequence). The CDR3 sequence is CASSNDGLRSYNEQFF. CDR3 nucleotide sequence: TGTGCCAGCAGCAATGACGGACTTCGCTCCTACAATGAGCAGTTCTTC.

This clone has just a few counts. CDR3 sequence (DNA): TGTGCCAGCAGTGCAAGACTTGGAAACACCATATATTTT. This translates into CASSARLGNTIYF. The chain recombines TRBV2 with TRBJ1-3; D uncertain. CDR1 is SNHLY and CDR2 is FYNNEI in the germline V gene. V was cut by 4 bases and J by 3 bases, with 7 bases left in between. The CDR3 contains 13 residues.

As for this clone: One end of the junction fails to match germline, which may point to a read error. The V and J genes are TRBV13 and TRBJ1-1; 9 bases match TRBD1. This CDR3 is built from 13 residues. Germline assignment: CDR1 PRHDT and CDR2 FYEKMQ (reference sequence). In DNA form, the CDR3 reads TGTGCCAGCAGCCTAGGGACAGGGAATGAAGCTTTCTTT. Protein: CASSLGTGNEAFF.

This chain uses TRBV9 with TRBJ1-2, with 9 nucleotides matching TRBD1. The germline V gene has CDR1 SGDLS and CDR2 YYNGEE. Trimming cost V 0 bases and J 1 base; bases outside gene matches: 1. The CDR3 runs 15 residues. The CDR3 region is CASSVEGQGNYGYTF. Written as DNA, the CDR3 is TGTGCCAGCAGCGTAGAGGGACAGGGTAACTATGGCTACACCTTC.

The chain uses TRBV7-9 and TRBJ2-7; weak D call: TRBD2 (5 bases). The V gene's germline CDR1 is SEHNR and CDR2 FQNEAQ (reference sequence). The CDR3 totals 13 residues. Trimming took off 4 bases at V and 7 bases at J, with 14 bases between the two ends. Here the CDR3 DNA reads TGTGCCAGCAGCTCCCTGAGGGCTCAAGAGCAGTACTTC. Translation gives CASSSLRAQEQYF.

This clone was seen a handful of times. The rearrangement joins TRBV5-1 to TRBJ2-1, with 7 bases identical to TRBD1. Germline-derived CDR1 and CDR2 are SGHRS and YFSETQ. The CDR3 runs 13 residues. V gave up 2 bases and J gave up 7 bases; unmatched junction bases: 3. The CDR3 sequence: CASSFRQGNEQFF. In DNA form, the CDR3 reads TGCGCCAGCAGCTTTCGACAGGGAAATGAGCAGTTCTTC.